These T cell receptor beta chains were read from a single sample in a study of cytomegalovirus exposure and HLA in healthy donors. Method: immunoSEQ multiplex PCR; TCRdb's copy keeps in-frame clones and lacks some. Altogether approximately 150,000 clones are present, about 84% being singletons, with the ten largest covering around 5%. Sequenced sample: PBMCs. The receptors come from a man younger than 35 in good health and CMV-seronegative. The CDR3 runs from the conserved cysteine through the conserved F or W. D genes are given only for firm matches. Some rows mark clone size as missing; the rest say once, few, many or name a class of expanded clone.

D gene	V gene	clone size	CDR3 length	J gene	CDR3 protein	CDR3 DNA
-	TRBV6-1	few	13	TRBJ2-1	CASSEVLRIGQFF	TGTGCCAGCAGTGAAGTCCTACGCATTGGGCAGTTCTTC
-	TRBV27	-	11	TRBJ1-6	CASGPTVPLHF	TGTGCCAGCGGTCCGACAGTACCCCTCCACTTT
TRBD1	TRBV5-1	-	16	TRBJ1-6	CASSFSTGLLNSPLHF	TGCGCCAGCAGCTTCTCGACAGGGTTGTTGAATTCACCCCTCCACTTT
TRBD1	TRBV7-8	-	16	TRBJ2-7	CASNLDGTGAYYEQYF	TGTGCCAGCAACCTAGATGGGACAGGGGCCTACTACGAGCAGTACTTC
-	TRBV7-2	-	14	TRBJ1-5	CASSPRDNDQPQHF	TGTGCCAGCAGCCCCCGGGACAACGATCAGCCCCAGCATTTT
TRBD1	TRBV27	-	13	TRBJ1-2	CASSGTGLYGYTF	TGTGCCAGCAGCGGGACAGGTCTCTATGGCTACACCTTC
-	TRBV5-1	-	14	TRBJ2-7	CASSFSTGSYEQYF	TGCGCCAGCAGCTTCTCGACAGGCTCCTACGAGCAGTACTTC
TRBD1	TRBV5-1	-	14	TRBJ2-7	CASSENSGGGEQYF	TGCGCCAGCAGCGAGAACTCAGGGGGCGGCGAGCAGTACTTC
TRBD2	TRBV4-3	few	16	TRBJ2-1	CASSLLGGSSYNEQFF	TGCGCCAGCAGCCTTCTGGGGGGGAGCTCCTACAATGAGCAGTTCTTC
-	TRBV5-6	-	13	TRBJ2-1	CASSLGLPNEQFF	TGTGCCAGCAGCTTGGGACTCCCTAATGAGCAGTTCTTC
TRBD1	TRBV28	-	13	TRBJ2-7	CASSLPGQGEQYF	TGTGCCAGCAGTTTGCCTGGACAGGGCGAGCAGTACTTC
TRBD1	TRBV7-3	-	16	TRBJ2-5	CASSLTGQGIGETQYF	TGTGCCAGCAGCTTGACGGGACAGGGAATTGGAGAGACCCAGTACTTC
TRBD2	TRBV5-1	few	13	TRBJ2-7	CASSSGLAGEQYF	TGCGCCAGCAGCTCGGGACTAGCTGGCGAGCAGTACTTC
TRBD2	TRBV7-9	-	12	TRBJ2-3	CASSSGTSVHYF	TGTGCCAGCAGCTCCGGGACTAGCGTTCATTATTTT
TRBD2	TRBV13	few	14	TRBJ2-5	CASSLAGGRETQYF	TGTGCCAGCAGCTTAGCGGGAGGAAGGGAGACCCAGTACTTC
-	TRBV19	-	18	TRBJ1-1	CASSLRSTGNGMNTEAFF	TGTGCCAGTAGTCTCCGATCTACAGGGAACGGAATGAACACTGAAGCTTTCTTT
TRBD2	TRBV7-9	-	16	TRBJ2-7	CASSPSPSGSLYEQYF	TGTGCCAGCAGCCCATCGCCCAGCGGGAGCTTATACGAGCAGTACTTC
-	TRBV6-5	-	15	TRBJ2-7	CASSYSMVRPSEQYF	TGTGCCAGCAGTTACTCGATGGTGCGGCCATCCGAGCAGTACTTC
TRBD2	TRBV14	-	18	TRBJ2-7	CASSPYMTSGRALDEQYF	TGTGCCAGCAGCCCCTATATGACTAGCGGGAGGGCCCTCGACGAGCAGTACTTC
TRBD1	TRBV27	-	15	TRBJ1-1	CASSYYRGAGTEAFF	TGTGCCAGCAGTTACTACAGGGGCGCCGGCACTGAAGCTTTCTTT
-	TRBV4-1	-	17	TRBJ2-4	CASSQQRSGTSLDIQYF	TGCGCCAGCAGCCAACAACGGAGCGGCACATCATTGGACATTCAGTACTTC
-	TRBV6-5	-	15	TRBJ1-6	CASNPGVSYNSPLHF	TGTGCCAGCAACCCGGGAGTCTCCTATAATTCACCCCTCCACTTT
TRBD1	TRBV2	-	15	TRBJ2-4	CANMEGTGNGNIQYF	TGTGCCAATATGGAAGGGACAGGGAATGGAAACATTCAGTACTTC
TRBD1	TRBV18	once	15	TRBJ1-3	CASSQQGAGGNTIYF	TGTGCCAGCTCACAACAGGGGGCAGGTGGAAACACCATATATTTT
TRBD2	TRBV6-5	-	16	TRBJ2-1	CASSSVSGGAGNEQFF	TGTGCCAGCAGTTCTGTGAGCGGGGGGGCTGGGAATGAGCAGTTCTTC
-	TRBV2	-	16	TRBJ2-1	CASSVPTGISYNEQFF	TGTGCCAGCAGTGTCCCCACGGGTATCTCCTACAATGAGCAGTTCTTC
TRBD1	TRBV28	once	15	TRBJ2-7	CASSPQGTGYCEQYF	TGTGCCAGCAGCCCCCAGGGGACAGGTTATTGCGAGCAGTACTTC
-	TRBV19	-	14	TRBJ1-5	CATLTGGGNQPQHF	TGTGCCACCCTTACCGGGGGGGGCAATCAGCCCCAGCATTTT
-	TRBV5-5	few	15	TRBJ1-4	CASSLVRGGDEKLFF	TGTGCCAGCAGCTTGGTCAGGGGAGGGGATGAAAAACTGTTTTTT
-	TRBV5-8	-	13	TRBJ2-7	CASSGIDRNEQYF	TGTGCCAGCAGCGGAATAGACAGGAACGAGCAGTACTTC
-	TRBV7-9	-	15	TRBJ2-2	CASRTSGPNTGELFF	TGTGCCAGCAGAACCAGCGGGCCCAACACCGGGGAGCTGTTTTTT
-	TRBV28	-	13	TRBJ2-3	CATRGASTDTQYF	TGTGCCACCAGGGGGGCAAGCACAGATACGCAGTATTTT
TRBD2	TRBV19	-	13	TRBJ2-7	CASSAGLVGEQYF	TGTGCCAGTAGTGCGGGACTAGTTGGCGAGCAGTACTTC
-	TRBV5-4	few	15	TRBJ2-3	CASSYTTSAADTQYF	TGTGCCAGCAGTTATACAACCTCTGCGGCAGATACGCAGTATTTT
-	TRBV7-2	-	14	TRBJ2-3	CASSLGTSRNTQYF	TGTGCCAGCAGCTTAGGTACTAGCAGGAACACGCAGTATTTT
TRBD2	TRBV2	once	14	TRBJ2-5	CAIAGTSGQETQYF	TGTGCCATTGCCGGGACTAGCGGCCAAGAGACCCAGTACTTC
-	TRBV10-2	-	15	TRBJ2-3	CASSEQGQSSDTQYF	TGCGCCAGCAGTGAGCAAGGACAGAGCTCCGATACGCAGTATTTT
-	TRBV18	-	13	TRBJ2-5	CASSPGTTKTQYF	TGTGCCAGCTCACCAGGGACAACAAAGACCCAGTACTTC
-	TRBV29-1	-	13	TRBJ2-5	CSVTPGVEETQYF	TGCAGCGTTACACCAGGGGTAGAAGAGACCCAGTACTTC
TRBD1	TRBV12-5	-	17	TRBJ2-3	CASAVNGGQGAADTQYF	TGTGCTAGTGCCGTCAACGGGGGACAGGGGGCCGCAGATACGCAGTATTTT
-	TRBV7-2	few	15	TRBJ2-1	CASSFPDYFYNEQFF	TGTGCCAGCAGCTTCCCGGACTACTTCTACAATGAGCAGTTCTTC
-	TRBV28	-	13	TRBJ2-2	CASTSSNTGELFF	TGTGCCAGCACCTCTAGTAACACCGGGGAGCTGTTTTTT
TRBD1	TRBV7-9	-	14	TRBJ2-7	CASSHRDRAAEQYF	TGTGCCAGCAGCCACCGGGACAGGGCAGCCGAGCAGTACTTC
-	TRBV7-9	few	16	TRBJ2-2	CASSLAGQVNTGELFF	TGTGCCAGCAGCTTAGCGGGACAAGTGAACACCGGGGAGCTGTTTTTT
TRBD2	TRBV7-9	-	15	TRBJ2-7	CASSRTSGNPYEQYF	TGTGCCAGCAGCCGCACTAGCGGGAATCCCTACGAGCAGTACTTC